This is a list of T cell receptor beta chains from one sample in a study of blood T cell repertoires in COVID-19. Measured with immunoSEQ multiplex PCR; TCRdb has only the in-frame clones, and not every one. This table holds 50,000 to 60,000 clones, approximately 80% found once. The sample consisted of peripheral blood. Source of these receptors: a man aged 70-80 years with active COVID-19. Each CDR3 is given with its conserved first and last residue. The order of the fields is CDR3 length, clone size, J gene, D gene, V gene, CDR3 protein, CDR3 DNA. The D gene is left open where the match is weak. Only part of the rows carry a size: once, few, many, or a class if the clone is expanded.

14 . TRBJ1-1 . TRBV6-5 CAAQEGPVNTEAFF TGTGCCGCCCAGGAGGGGCCAGTGAACACTGAAGCTTTCTTT
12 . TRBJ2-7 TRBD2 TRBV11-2 CASSLRTRQQYF TGTGCCAGCAGCTTAAGGACTAGACAGCAGTACTTC
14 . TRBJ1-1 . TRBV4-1 CASSPDGVLTEAFF TGCGCCAGCAGCCCGGACGGGGTATTGACTGAAGCTTTCTTT
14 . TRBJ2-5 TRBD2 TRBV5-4 CASSLFGGQETQYF TGTGCCAGCAGCTTGTTCGGGGGGCAAGAGACCCAGTACTTC
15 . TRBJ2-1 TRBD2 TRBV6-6 CASTNSGGRYNEQFF TGTGCCAGCACCAACAGCGGGGGGAGGTACAATGAGCAGTTCTTC
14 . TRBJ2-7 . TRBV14 CASSQDYGSYEQYF TGTGCCAGCAGCCAAGATTACGGCTCCTACGAGCAGTACTTC
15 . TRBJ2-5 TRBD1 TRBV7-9 CASSLGDRVQETQYF TGTGCCAGCAGCTTGGGGGACAGGGTCCAAGAGACCCAGTACTTC
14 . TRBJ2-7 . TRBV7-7 CASSPGLVSYEQYF TGTGCTAGCAGCCCCGGACTGGTATCCTACGAGCAGTACTTC
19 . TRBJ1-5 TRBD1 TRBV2 CASRKDRGGSSYSNQPQHF TGTGCCAGCAGGAAGGACAGGGGTGGTAGCTCGTATAGCAATCAGCCCCAGCATTTT
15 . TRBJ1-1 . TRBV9 CASSVDGWRNTEAFF TGTGCCAGCAGCGTAGATGGTTGGAGGAACACTGAAGCTTTCTTT
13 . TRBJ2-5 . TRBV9 CASSVASQETQYF TGTGCCAGCAGCGTAGCCAGTCAAGAGACCCAGTACTTC
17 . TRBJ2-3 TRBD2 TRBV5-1 CASSLGGWSGGRDTQYF TGCGCCAGCAGCTTGGGTGGTTGGAGCGGGGGGCGTGATACGCAGTATTTT
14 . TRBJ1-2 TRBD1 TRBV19 CASSIPTGNYGYTF TGTGCCAGTAGTATCCCGACAGGGAACTATGGCTACACCTTC
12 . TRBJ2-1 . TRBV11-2 CASSLDNNEQFF TGTGCCAGCAGCCTGGACAACAATGAGCAGTTCTTC
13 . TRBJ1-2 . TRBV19 CASSIGQTLPHTF TGTGCCAGTAGTATAGGACAGACACTTCCTCACACCTTC
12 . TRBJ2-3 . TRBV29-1 CSVGMGPDTQYF TGCAGCGTCGGGATGGGCCCGGATACGCAGTATTTT
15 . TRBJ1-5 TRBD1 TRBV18 CASSPIQGSNQPQHF TGTGCCAGCTCACCAATACAGGGGTCGAATCAGCCCCAGCATTTT
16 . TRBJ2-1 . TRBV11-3 CASSLGLSPSYNEQFF TGTGCCAGCAGCTTAGGTCTCAGTCCTTCCTACAATGAGCAGTTCTTC
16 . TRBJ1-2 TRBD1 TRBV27 CASSSGQGRPNYGYTF TGTGCCAGCAGTTCGGGACAGGGCCGGCCTAACTATGGCTACACCTTC
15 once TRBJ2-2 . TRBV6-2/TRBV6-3 CASSVWSPDTGELFF TGTGCCAGCAGTGTCTGGAGCCCCGACACCGGGGAGCTGTTTTTT
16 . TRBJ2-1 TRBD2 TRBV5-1 CASSLVPAGGYNEQFF TGCGCCAGCAGCTTGGTGCCAGCGGGGGGGTACAATGAGCAGTTCTTC
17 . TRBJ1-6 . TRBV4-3 CASSQEPSREGYSPLHF TGCGCCAGCAGCCAAGAACCATCCAGGGAGGGGTATTCACCCCTCCACTTT
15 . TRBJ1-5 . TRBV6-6 CASRSNRDSNQPQHF TGTGCCAGCAGAAGTAACAGGGATAGCAATCAGCCCCAGCATTTT
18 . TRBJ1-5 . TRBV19 CASSIDDRDTLSNQPQHF TGTGCCAGTAGTATCGACGACCGGGACACCCTTAGCAATCAGCCCCAGCATTTT
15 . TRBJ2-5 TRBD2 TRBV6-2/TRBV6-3 CASSGFPGGQETQYF TGTGCCAGCAGCGGCTTCCCGGGGGGCCAAGAGACCCAGTACTTC
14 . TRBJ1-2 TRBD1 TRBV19 CASLGGQNGHGYTF TGTGCCAGCCTTGGGGGACAGAATGGTCATGGCTACACCTTC
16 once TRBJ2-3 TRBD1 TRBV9 CASSVWTGQTTDTQYF TGTGCCAGCAGCGTATGGACGGGACAGACCACAGATACGCAGTATTTT
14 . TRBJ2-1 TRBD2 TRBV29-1 CSASSSGGANEQFF TGCAGCGCAAGCTCTAGCGGGGGGGCCAATGAGCAGTTCTTC
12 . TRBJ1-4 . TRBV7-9 CASDGGGEKLFF TGTGCCAGCGACGGAGGAGGTGAAAAACTGTTTTTT
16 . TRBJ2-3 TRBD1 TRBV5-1 CASSLEGRGRTDTQYF TGCGCCAGCAGCTTGGAGGGCAGGGGGCGGACAGATACGCAGTATTTT